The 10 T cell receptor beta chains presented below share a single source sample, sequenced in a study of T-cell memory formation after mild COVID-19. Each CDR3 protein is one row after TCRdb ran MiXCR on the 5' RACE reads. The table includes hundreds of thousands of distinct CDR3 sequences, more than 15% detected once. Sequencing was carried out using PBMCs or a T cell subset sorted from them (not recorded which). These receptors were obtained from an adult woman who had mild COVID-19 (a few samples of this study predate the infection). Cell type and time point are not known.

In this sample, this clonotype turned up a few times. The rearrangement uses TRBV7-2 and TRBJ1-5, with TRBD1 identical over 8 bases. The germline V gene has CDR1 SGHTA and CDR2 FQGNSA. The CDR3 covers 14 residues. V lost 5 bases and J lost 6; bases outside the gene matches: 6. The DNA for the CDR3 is TGTGCCAGCAGCACTGGACAGGGTAGTCAGCCCCAGCATTTT. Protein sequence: CASSTGQGSQPQHF. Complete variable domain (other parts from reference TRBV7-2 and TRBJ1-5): GAGVSQSPSNKVTEKGKDVELRCDPISGHTALYWYRQSLGQGLEFLIYFQGNSAPDKSGLPSDRFSAERTGGSVSTLTIQRTQQEDSAVYLCASSTGQGSQPQHFGDGTRLSIL.

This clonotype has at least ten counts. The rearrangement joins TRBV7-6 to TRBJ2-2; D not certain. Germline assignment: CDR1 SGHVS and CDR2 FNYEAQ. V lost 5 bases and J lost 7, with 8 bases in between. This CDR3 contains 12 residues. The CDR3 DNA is TGTGCCAGCAGCCATAATGGCGGGGAGCTGTTTTTT. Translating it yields CASSHNGGELFF.

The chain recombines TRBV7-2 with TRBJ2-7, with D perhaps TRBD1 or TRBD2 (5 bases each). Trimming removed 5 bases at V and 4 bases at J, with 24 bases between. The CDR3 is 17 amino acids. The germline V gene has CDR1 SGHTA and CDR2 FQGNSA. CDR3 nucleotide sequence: TGTGCCAGCAGCCCAGCTCCGGGGAAAGGGGTGTGGTACGAGCAGTACTTC. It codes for CASSPAPGKGVWYEQYF.

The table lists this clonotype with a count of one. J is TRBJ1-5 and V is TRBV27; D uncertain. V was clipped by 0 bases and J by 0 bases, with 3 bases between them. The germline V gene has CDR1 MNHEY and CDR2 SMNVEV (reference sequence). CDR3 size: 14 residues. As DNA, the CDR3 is TGTGCCAGCAGTTTATCGGCTAGCAATCAGCCCCAGCATTTT. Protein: CASSLSASNQPQHF.

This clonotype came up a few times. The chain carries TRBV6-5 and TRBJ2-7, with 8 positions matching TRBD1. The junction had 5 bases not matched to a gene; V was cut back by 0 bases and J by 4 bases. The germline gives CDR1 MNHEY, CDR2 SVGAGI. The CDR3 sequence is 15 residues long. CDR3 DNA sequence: TGTGCCAGCAGTTACTCGTCAGGGGGCCCATACGAGCAGTACTTC. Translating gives CASSYSSGGPYEQYF.

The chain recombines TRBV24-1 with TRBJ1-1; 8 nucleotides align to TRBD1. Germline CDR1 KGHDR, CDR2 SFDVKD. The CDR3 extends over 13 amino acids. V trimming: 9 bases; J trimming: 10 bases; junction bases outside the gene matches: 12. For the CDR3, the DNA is TGTGCCACCCAGAACCGGGGGACAGGCGTAGCTTTCTTT. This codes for CATQNRGTGVAFF.

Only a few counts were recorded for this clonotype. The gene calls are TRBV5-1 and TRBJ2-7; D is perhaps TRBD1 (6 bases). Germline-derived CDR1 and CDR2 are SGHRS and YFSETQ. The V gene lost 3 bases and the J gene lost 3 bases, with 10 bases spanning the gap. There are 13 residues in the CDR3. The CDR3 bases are TGCGCCAGCAGCTATGGACAGTACTACGAGCAGTACTTC. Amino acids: CASSYGQYYEQYF.

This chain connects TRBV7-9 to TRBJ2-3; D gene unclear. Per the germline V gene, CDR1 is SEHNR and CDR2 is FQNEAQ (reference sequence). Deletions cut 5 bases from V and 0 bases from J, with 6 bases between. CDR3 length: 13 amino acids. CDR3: CASSKSSTDTQYF. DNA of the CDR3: TGTGCCAGCAGCAAGAGTAGCACAGATACGCAGTATTTT.

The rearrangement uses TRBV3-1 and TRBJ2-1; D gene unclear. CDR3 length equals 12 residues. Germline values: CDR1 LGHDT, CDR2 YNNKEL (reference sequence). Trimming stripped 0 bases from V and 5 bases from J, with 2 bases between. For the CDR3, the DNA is TGTGCCAGCAGCCAAGACGACAATGAGCAGTTCTTC. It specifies CASSQDDNEQFF.

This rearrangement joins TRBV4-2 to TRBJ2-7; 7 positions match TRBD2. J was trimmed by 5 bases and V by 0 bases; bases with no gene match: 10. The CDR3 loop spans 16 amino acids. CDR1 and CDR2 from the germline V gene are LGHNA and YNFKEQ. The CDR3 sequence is CASSQELAGVRNEQYF. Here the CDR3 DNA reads TGTGCCAGCAGCCAAGAACTTGCGGGAGTAAGGAACGAGCAGTACTTC.